This is a list of T cell receptor beta chains from one sample in a study of blood T cells in healthy people across ages. TCRdb processed the 5' RACE reads anew with MiXCR; each CDR3 protein has one entry. The sample has around 1,000,000 distinct CDR3 sequences; roughly a quarter are singletons. The same data also went into a second study, on T cells of mothers and their children.

Sequenced input: blood. Receptors originate from a girl under 10 years old in good health. Both conserved end residues are part of each CDR3. A D gene is named only where the DNA matches it firmly. Clone sizes are given selectively: once, few, many, or a class where the clone is expanded.

cdr3_aa: CASSPGQEPNWYNEQFF
cdr3_nt: TGTGCCAGCAGCCCCGGACAGGAACCCAATTGGTACAATGAGCAGTTCTTC
v_call: TRBV14
clone_size: .
j_call: TRBJ2-1
d_call: TRBD1

cdr3_aa: CASSQDILAGGTGELFF
cdr3_nt: TGTGCCAGCAGCCAAGATATACTAGCGGGGGGAACCGGGGAGCTGTTTTTT
v_call: TRBV4-2
clone_size: few
j_call: TRBJ2-2
d_call: TRBD2

cdr3_aa: CASSLDGTVDEQYF
cdr3_nt: TGTGCCAGCAGCTTAGACGGCACTGTGGACGAGCAGTACTTC
v_call: TRBV7-2
clone_size: .
j_call: TRBJ2-7
d_call: .

cdr3_aa: CASSLGTQASDTQYF
cdr3_nt: TGTGCCAGCAGCTTAGGCACCCAAGCATCAGATACGCAGTATTTT
v_call: TRBV7-9
clone_size: .
j_call: TRBJ2-3
d_call: .

cdr3_aa: CASTRGQQQFF
cdr3_nt: TGTGCCAGCACCCGAGGACAGCAGCAGTTCTTC
v_call: TRBV6-5
clone_size: few
j_call: TRBJ2-1
d_call: .

cdr3_aa: CASSSRGPISEKLFF
cdr3_nt: TGTGCCAGCAGTTCCCGGGGGCCAATCTCCGAAAAACTGTTTTTT
v_call: TRBV6-2/TRBV6-3
clone_size: few
j_call: TRBJ1-4
d_call: .

cdr3_aa: CASSHLQGNQPQHF
cdr3_nt: TGTGCCAGCAGCCACCTACAGGGCAATCAGCCCCAGCATTTT
v_call: TRBV12-3/TRBV12-4
clone_size: few
j_call: TRBJ1-5
d_call: .

cdr3_aa: CASSARVTDTQYF
cdr3_nt: TGTGCCAGCTCCGCCCGGGTCACAGATACGCAGTATTTT
v_call: TRBV18
clone_size: .
j_call: TRBJ2-3
d_call: .

cdr3_aa: CASSLDPGPSGEAIF
cdr3_nt: TGTGCCAGCAGTCTGGATCCGGGACCTTCAGGTGAAGCTATCTTT
v_call: TRBV5-6
clone_size: .
j_call: TRBJ1-1
d_call: .

cdr3_aa: CASSQKWDPSVEQFF
cdr3_nt: TGTGCCAGCAGCCAAAAATGGGACCCGAGTGTAGAGCAGTTCTTC
v_call: TRBV4-2
clone_size: few
j_call: TRBJ2-1
d_call: .

cdr3_aa: CASSSLGGQGGPYEQYF
cdr3_nt: TGTGCCAGCAGTTCGCTAGGGGGACAGGGGGGACCCTACGAGCAGTACTTC
v_call: TRBV6-5
clone_size: once
j_call: TRBJ2-7
d_call: TRBD1

cdr3_aa: CASWDRLSYEQYF
cdr3_nt: TGTGCCAGCTGGGACAGGTTATCCTACGAGCAGTACTTC
v_call: TRBV19
clone_size: .
j_call: TRBJ2-7
d_call: TRBD1

cdr3_aa: CAISDSGTGYTQYF
cdr3_nt: TGTGCCATCAGCGACTCCGGGACAGGGTATACGCAGTATTTT
v_call: TRBV10-3
clone_size: few
j_call: TRBJ2-3
d_call: TRBD1

cdr3_aa: CASSLRTDNTGELFF
cdr3_nt: TGCGCCAGCAGCTTACGGACCGATAACACCGGGGAGCTGTTTTTT
v_call: TRBV5-1
clone_size: .
j_call: TRBJ2-2
d_call: .

cdr3_aa: CPSSSSSYEQYF
cdr3_nt: TGTCCCAGCAGTTCTAGCTCCTACGAGCAGTACTTC
v_call: TRBV28
clone_size: .
j_call: TRBJ2-7
d_call: .

cdr3_aa: CASSQEPEGSPLHF
cdr3_nt: TGCGCCAGCAGCCAAGAACCCGAGGGTTCACCCCTCCACTTT
v_call: TRBV4-3
clone_size: .
j_call: TRBJ1-6
d_call: .

cdr3_aa: CASSSSSGAWGTEAFF
cdr3_nt: TGTGCCAGCAGCTCGAGCTCGGGGGCTTGGGGCACTGAAGCTTTCTTT
v_call: TRBV7-8
clone_size: .
j_call: TRBJ1-1
d_call: .

cdr3_aa: CASSQDSQGLINEQYF
cdr3_nt: TGCGCCAGCAGCCAAGATTCCCAGGGATTGATTAACGAGCAGTACTTC
v_call: TRBV4-1
clone_size: .
j_call: TRBJ2-7
d_call: .

cdr3_aa: CASSLVGDANQPQHF
cdr3_nt: TGCGCCAGCAGCTTGGTAGGAGACGCCAATCAGCCCCAGCATTTT
v_call: TRBV5-1
clone_size: .
j_call: TRBJ1-5
d_call: .

cdr3_aa: CASSYPRTSRGINEQFF
cdr3_nt: TGTGCCAGCAGTTATCCCCGGACTAGCAGAGGGATCAATGAGCAGTTCTTC
v_call: TRBV28
clone_size: few
j_call: TRBJ2-1
d_call: TRBD2

cdr3_aa: CASSRGANIQYF
cdr3_nt: TGTGCCAGCAGCCGAGGAGCTAACATTCAGTACTTC
v_call: TRBV5-4
clone_size: .
j_call: TRBJ2-4
d_call: .

cdr3_aa: CASTRDTGELFF
cdr3_nt: TGTGCCAGCACCCGAGACACCGGGGAGCTGTTTTTT
v_call: TRBV12-3/TRBV12-4
clone_size: .
j_call: TRBJ2-2
d_call: .

cdr3_aa: CASSLIGTGYNEQFF
cdr3_nt: TGCGCCAGCAGCTTGATTGGGACTGGATACAATGAGCAGTTCTTC
v_call: TRBV5-1
clone_size: .
j_call: TRBJ2-1
d_call: .

cdr3_aa: CATSSAGIWETQYF
cdr3_nt: TGTGCCACCAGCAGTGCGGGGATTTGGGAGACCCAGTACTTC
v_call: TRBV15
clone_size: .
j_call: TRBJ2-5
d_call: .

cdr3_aa: CSVRSSGGGEQFF
cdr3_nt: TGCAGCGTTCGTAGCTCAGGGGGGGGTGAGCAGTTCTTC
v_call: TRBV29-1
clone_size: .
j_call: TRBJ2-1
d_call: .

cdr3_aa: CSVPLGGADTQYF
cdr3_nt: TGCAGCGTTCCCCTGGGGGGCGCAGATACGCAGTATTTT
v_call: TRBV29-1
clone_size: .
j_call: TRBJ2-3
d_call: .

cdr3_aa: CASSQDQAFTEAFF
cdr3_nt: TGTGCCAGCAGCCAAGACCAAGCCTTCACTGAAGCTTTCTTT
v_call: TRBV3-1
clone_size: few
j_call: TRBJ1-1
d_call: .

cdr3_aa: CSVLRDLGGYTF
cdr3_nt: TGCAGCGTCCTCCGGGACCTAGGGGGCTACACCTTC
v_call: TRBV29-1
clone_size: .
j_call: TRBJ1-2
d_call: .

cdr3_aa: CATSKNRGNEQFF
cdr3_nt: TGTGCCACCAGCAAGAACCGGGGCAATGAGCAGTTCTTC
v_call: TRBV24-1
clone_size: few
j_call: TRBJ2-1
d_call: .

cdr3_aa: CSVVRSHTQYF
cdr3_nt: TGCAGCGTTGTAAGGAGTCATACGCAGTATTTT
v_call: TRBV29-1
clone_size: .
j_call: TRBJ2-3
d_call: .

cdr3_aa: CASSLSVMGNNEQFF
cdr3_nt: TGTGCCAGCAGCCTAAGCGTCATGGGAAACAATGAGCAGTTCTTC
v_call: TRBV7-8
clone_size: .
j_call: TRBJ2-1
d_call: .

cdr3_aa: CASSSARVWLEDREQETQYF
cdr3_nt: TGTGCCAGCAGCTCCGCAAGGGTTTGGTTAGAGGACAGGGAACAAGAGACCCAGTACTTC
v_call: TRBV11-2
clone_size: .
j_call: TRBJ2-5
d_call: TRBD1

cdr3_aa: CASRKGGSVTYNEQFF
cdr3_nt: TGTGCCAGCAGGAAGGGGGGTTCGGTAACCTACAATGAGCAGTTCTTC
v_call: TRBV28
clone_size: few
j_call: TRBJ2-1
d_call: .

cdr3_aa: CASSGGTSEQETQYF
cdr3_nt: TGCGCCAGCAGCGGCGGGACTAGCGAACAAGAGACCCAGTACTTC
v_call: TRBV5-1
clone_size: .
j_call: TRBJ2-5
d_call: TRBD2

cdr3_aa: CSVYRGYEQYF
cdr3_nt: TGCAGCGTTTACAGGGGCTACGAGCAGTACTTC
v_call: TRBV29-1
clone_size: few
j_call: TRBJ2-7
d_call: TRBD1

cdr3_aa: CSVEPKIGQGSLTLFF
cdr3_nt: TGCAGCGTTGAGCCCAAAATAGGACAGGGGTCACTAACTTTATTCTTC
v_call: TRBV29-1
clone_size: .
j_call: TRBJ2-1
d_call: TRBD1

cdr3_aa: CSVRLALNTEAFF
cdr3_nt: TGCAGCGTTAGGTTGGCGCTGAACACTGAAGCTTTCTTT
v_call: TRBV29-1
clone_size: .
j_call: TRBJ1-1
d_call: .

cdr3_aa: CASGALETQYF
cdr3_nt: TGTGCCAGTGGCGCCTTGGAGACCCAGTACTTC
v_call: TRBV19
clone_size: few
j_call: TRBJ2-5
d_call: .

cdr3_aa: CASSLIWGPVWNEQYF
cdr3_nt: TGTGCCAGCAGCTTAATTTGGGGCCCGGTCTGGAACGAGCAGTACTTC
v_call: TRBV7-8
clone_size: few
j_call: TRBJ2-7
d_call: .

cdr3_aa: CASSLGPARPYNEQFF
cdr3_nt: TGCGCCAGCAGCTTGGGCCCAGCGAGACCCTACAATGAGCAGTTCTTC
v_call: TRBV5-1
clone_size: .
j_call: TRBJ2-1
d_call: .

cdr3_aa: CASSLVGDNYGYTF
cdr3_nt: TGTGCCAGCAGTTTAGTTGGAGATAACTATGGCTACACCTTC
v_call: TRBV12-3/TRBV12-4
clone_size: .
j_call: TRBJ1-2
d_call: .

cdr3_aa: CSARVIVWELFF
cdr3_nt: TGCAGTGCTAGAGTAATAGTCTGGGAGCTGTTTTTT
v_call: TRBV20-1
clone_size: .
j_call: TRBJ2-2
d_call: .

cdr3_aa: CASSVYLGTGTDTQYF
cdr3_nt: TGTGCCAGCAGCGTTTATCTGGGGACCGGCACAGATACGCAGTATTTT
v_call: TRBV9
clone_size: .
j_call: TRBJ2-3
d_call: .

cdr3_aa: CASSFVRGVSYGYTF
cdr3_nt: TGTGCCAGCAGCTTCGTTCGGGGGGTTTCCTATGGCTACACCTTC
v_call: TRBV11-2
clone_size: .
j_call: TRBJ1-2
d_call: .

cdr3_aa: CASSRDREYTDTQYF
cdr3_nt: TGTGCCAGCAGCCGAGACAGGGAATATACAGATACGCAGTATTTT
v_call: TRBV6-5
clone_size: .
j_call: TRBJ2-3
d_call: TRBD1

cdr3_aa: CSALSQEQVTQYF
cdr3_nt: TGCAGTGCCCTTTCGCAAGAACAAGTGACCCAGTACTTC
v_call: TRBV20-1
clone_size: .
j_call: TRBJ2-5
d_call: .

cdr3_aa: CSGLIFDGYTF
cdr3_nt: TGCAGCGGCCTGATATTCGATGGCTACACCTTC
v_call: TRBV29-1
clone_size: .
j_call: TRBJ1-2
d_call: .

cdr3_aa: CATSRVQADTQYF
cdr3_nt: TGTGCCACCAGCAGAGTGCAGGCGGACACGCAGTATTTT
v_call: TRBV15
clone_size: .
j_call: TRBJ2-3
d_call: .

cdr3_aa: CASSLVTDTYEQYF
cdr3_nt: TGCGCCAGCAGCTTGGTTACAGATACCTACGAGCAGTACTTC
v_call: TRBV5-1
clone_size: few
j_call: TRBJ2-7
d_call: .